A single sample is the source of the 30 T cell receptor beta chains below, sequenced in a study of cytomegalovirus exposure and HLA in healthy donors. PCR involved 60 Vbeta and 13 Jbeta primers. TCRdb's copy holds only in-frame clones and misses some; the assay was immunoSEQ multiplex PCR. There are 170,000 or so clones in the sample; more than 80% occur only once, and roughly 0.65% lies in the top ten. The sequencing sample was made of PBMCs. Receptor source: a boy aged 10-17 years in good health and CMV-seronegative.

The table lists this clone with a count of one. V usage is TRBV7-8 and J usage is TRBJ2-5; D is uncertain. The CDR3 has 11 amino acids. With 6 bases removed from V and 6 bases from J, the gap between germline ends came to 8 bases. Germline values: CDR1 SGHVS, CDR2 FQNEAQ. The CDR3 loop is CASRMSQTQYF. The CDR3 bases are TGTGCCAGCAGGATGAGCCAGACCCAGTACTTC.

V usage is TRBV28 and J usage is TRBJ1-2; D possibly corresponds to TRBD1 (5 bases). The germline gives CDR1 MDHEN, CDR2 SYDVKM. V was cut by 3 bases and J by 6 bases, with 20 bases left in between. The CDR3 loop spans 16 amino acids. The CDR3 DNA reads TGTGCCAGCAGTTTGACCCGGCTCAGGGTAGGAAATGGCTACACCTTC. This translates into CASSLTRLRVGNGYTF.

The chain is built from TRBV6-7 and TRBJ1-1, with 9 bases lining up with TRBD1. TRBV6-7 is filed as an ORF, its function uncertain. Unmatched junction bases numbered 11, after V lost 2 bases and J lost 1 base. This CDR3 contains 18 residues. CDR3 coding DNA: TGTGCCAGCAGTTACAATGGACAGGGGAGAAGAGGGAACACTGAAGCTTTCTTT. As protein: CASSYNGQGRRGNTEAFF.

This clone was counted once. One junction end disagrees with the germline gene, perhaps due to a read error. This chain uses TRBV7-7 with TRBJ1-1; D unresolved. The germline V gene has CDR1 SSHAT and CDR2 FNYEAQ (reference sequence). The CDR3 spans 14 residues. Written as DNA, the CDR3 is TGTGCTAGCAGCCCAGCAGCGACGGCCACTGAAGCTTTCTTT. Protein product: CASSPAATATEAFF.

The gene calls are TRBV30 and TRBJ2-7, with 7 bases that match TRBD1. V lost 4 bases and J lost 2; bases outside the gene matches: 5. The CDR3 spans 13 residues. From germline, CDR1 is GTSNPN and CDR2 SVGIG (reference sequence). Written as DNA, the CDR3 is TGTGCCTGGACCGTCCAGGGGGCCTACGAGCAGTACTTC. It encodes CAWTVQGAYEQYF. The whole variable domain, remainder taken from reference TRBV30 and TRBJ2-7, is SQTIHQWPATLVQPVGSPLSLECTVEGTSNPNLYWYRQAAGRGLQLLFYSVGIGQISSEVPQNLSASRPQDRQFILSSKKLLLSDSGFYLCAWTVQGAYEQYFGPGTRLTVT.

This CDR3 reads CASSIPGSSSSGNTIYF. CDR3 nucleotide sequence: TGTGCCAGTAGTATACCCGGGAGTAGTAGCTCTGGAAACACCATATATTTT. V gene TRBV19 combines with J gene TRBJ1-3, with no clear D. Trimming cost V 2 bases and J 0 bases, with 14 bases left between them. This CDR3 has 17 residues. Germline V lookup: CDR1 LNHDA, CDR2 SQIVND (reference sequence). Full variable domain (remainder filled in from reference TRBV19 and TRBJ1-3): DGGITQSPKYLFRKEGQNVTLSCEQNLNHDAMYWYRQDPGQGLRLIYYSQIVNDFQKGDIAEGYSVSREKKESFPLTVTSAQKNPTAFYLCASSIPGSSSSGNTIYFGEGSWLTVV.

The chain combines TRBV6-6 with TRBJ1-2; D perhaps matches TRBD1 (6 bases). Germline V lookup: CDR1 MNHNY, CDR2 SVGAGI (reference sequence). The CDR3 has 16 amino acids. Trimming took 0 bases from V and 2 from J, leaving 13 bases between them. CDR3 DNA sequence: TGTGCCAGCAGTTACTCCCCCGACAGGCCGAACTATGGCTACACCTTC. Amino acid sequence: CASSYSPDRPNYGYTF.

This sequence joins TRBV11-3 and TRBJ2-5; D is perhaps TRBD1 (6 bases). Germline lookup yields CDR1 SGHNT and CDR2 YENEEA. This CDR3 contains 15 residues. Trimming shortened V by 7 bases and J by 2 bases, and 17 bases separated the two germline ends. The CDR3 sequence is CASNPLTGPQETQYF. CDR3 DNA: TGTGCCAGCAACCCCCTTACAGGGCCTCAAGAGACCCAGTACTTC.

The V gene is TRBV7-2, the J gene TRBJ2-3, with 11 bases identical to TRBD2. This CDR3 region has 17 residues. V lost 1 base, J lost 0 bases, and 3 bases stayed unmatched. In germline, CDR1 is SGHTA, CDR2 FQGNSA. The DNA of the CDR3 is TGTGCCAGCAGCTTAGGAGGGACTAGCGGAAGCACAGATACGCAGTATTTT. Encoded protein: CASSLGGTSGSTDTQYF.

V usage is TRBV6-6 and J usage is TRBJ1-2; D remains ambiguous. CDR3 length: 13 residues. The V gene lost 1 base and the J gene lost 4 bases, with 7 bases spanning the gap. Germline CDR1 MNHNY, CDR2 SVGAGI (reference sequence). This CDR3 reads CASSYFSIYGYTF. CDR3 bases: TGTGCCAGCAGTTACTTCAGTATCTATGGCTACACCTTC.

V usage is TRBV30 and J usage is TRBJ1-2; D is uncertain. This CDR3 has 13 amino acids. The V gene's germline CDR1 is GTSNPN and CDR2 SVGIG (reference sequence). Trimming shortened V by 2 bases and J by 1 base, and 8 bases separated the two germline ends. The CDR3 DNA reads TGTGCCTGGAGTAATAATTATAACTATGGCTACACCTTC. Protein: CAWSNNYNYGYTF.

This sequence joins TRBV7-2 and TRBJ2-4; 12 positions agree with TRBD2. Germline V gives CDR1 SGHTA, CDR2 FQGNSA. Trimming removed 5 bases from V and 1 base from J; junction bases left unmatched: 3. The CDR3 extends over 16 amino acids. The CDR3 sequence: CASSTGLAGAKNIQYF. Written as DNA, the CDR3 is TGTGCCAGCAGCACTGGACTAGCGGGGGCCAAAAACATTCAGTACTTC.

The rearrangement uses TRBV9 and TRBJ2-3; the match to TRBD2 covers 7 bases. The CDR3 covers 15 residues. V trimming: 2 bases; J trimming: 0 bases; junction bases outside the gene matches: 3. Germline V CDR1 and CDR2: SGDLS, YYNGEE. The CDR3, as DNA: TGTGCCAGCAGCGTCTCTAGCGGCAGCACAGATACGCAGTATTTT. It encodes CASSVSSGSTDTQYF.

The chain employs TRBV4-2 and TRBJ1-4; possibly TRBD1 for D (5 bases). The V gene's germline CDR1 is LGHNA and CDR2 YNFKEQ. V lost 0 bases and J lost 5, with 13 bases in between. The length of the CDR3 is 16 residues. CDR3 bases: TGTGCCAGCAGCCAAGAGGGGCAGCTTAACAATGAAAAACTGTTTTTT. Translated, it gives CASSQEGQLNNEKLFF.

The V gene is TRBV2, the J gene TRBJ2-7; D unclear. V dropped 1 base and J dropped 2 bases, with 6 bases sitting between them. Germline loops: CDR1 SNHLY, CDR2 FYNNEI. The length of the CDR3 is 13 residues. CDR3 DNA sequence: TGTGCCAGCAGTGAAGTCAGGCCCTACGAGCAGTACTTC. It translates to CASSEVRPYEQYF.

The chain is built from TRBV7-8 and TRBJ2-7; 14 bases agree with TRBD2. Germline V gene data show CDR1 as SGHVS and CDR2 as FQNEAQ. The CDR3 loop spans 16 amino acids. J lost 6 bases, V lost 0 bases, and 4 bases had no gene match. CDR3 nucleotide sequence: TGTGCCAGCAGCTTAGCTGAGGGACTAGCGGGAGTCGAGCAGTACTTC. It encodes CASSLAEGLAGVEQYF.

This clone appeared once. The chain uses TRBV19 and TRBJ1-2; 9 bases align to TRBD1. The CDR3 loop spans 15 amino acids. The ends lost 9 bases at V and 4 bases at J; junction bases unmatched: 12. In germline, CDR1 is LNHDA, CDR2 SQIVND (reference sequence). The CDR3 protein is CARQGTGYKTYGYTF. As DNA, the CDR3 is TGTGCCAGACAAGGGACAGGGTATAAAACCTATGGCTACACCTTC.

This clone was observed once. V usage is TRBV29-1 and J usage is TRBJ2-1; 10 nucleotides agree with TRBD2. Germline-derived CDR1 and CDR2 are SQVTM and ANQGSEA. The trim removed 0 bases at V and 1 base at J, leaving 9 bases unmatched. This CDR3 region has 18 residues. CDR3 region: CSVEDPASGSPSYNEQFF. In nucleotides, the CDR3 is TGCAGCGTTGAAGATCCGGCTAGCGGGAGTCCTTCCTACAATGAGCAGTTCTTC.

This clone showed up just a few times. The chain combines TRBV7-2 with TRBJ1-2; 8 bases align to TRBD1. The CDR3 contains 15 residues. Germline V gene data show CDR1 as SGHTA and CDR2 as FQGNSA. After removal of 5 bases from V and 4 bases from J, the junction contained 9 bases not matched to a gene. The CDR3 DNA sequence: TGTGCCAGCAGCCAGACAGGGGTTCTCCTCTATGGCTACACCTTC. Residues: CASSQTGVLLYGYTF.

The J gene is TRBJ1-1, the V gene TRBV7-9; 8 nucleotides align to TRBD1. V lost 6 bases, J lost 1 base, and 10 bases stayed unmatched. The CDR3 totals 16 residues. Germline loops: CDR1 SEHNR, CDR2 FQNEAQ (reference sequence). CDR3 sequence: CASRGPPGQGNTEAFF. The CDR3 nucleotides are TGTGCCAGCAGAGGTCCTCCAGGACAGGGGAACACTGAAGCTTTCTTT.

This clone was detected once. The chain joins TRBV9 to TRBJ2-5; 7 bases fit TRBD2. Germline V lookup: CDR1 SGDLS, CDR2 YYNGEE. The J segment lost 5 bases and the V segment lost 3 bases, leaving 13 bases of the junction unmatched. The CDR3 runs 16 residues. The CDR3 DNA reads as TGTGCCAGCAGCGCCGTCGGCGGGGGTAGGTGGGAGACCCAGTACTTC. Protein sequence: CASSAVGGGRWETQYF.

The chain has TRBV12-5 and TRBJ2-1, with a tentative D call TRBD2 (6 bases). The CDR3 runs 14 residues. Trimming took off 7 bases at V and 1 base at J, with 11 bases between the two ends. Looked up from germline, CDR1 is LGHNT and CDR2 is FRNRAP. The CDR3 DNA follows: TGTGCTAGTGTCGCGACTAGATCCTACAATGAGCAGTTCTTC. Protein sequence: CASVATRSYNEQFF.

This chain uses TRBV25-1 with TRBJ1-2; D remains ambiguous. Germline CDR1 and CDR2: MGHDK and SYGVNS. V gave up 1 base and J gave up 4 bases, with 16 bases separating them. CDR3 size: 16 residues. CDR3 coding DNA: TGTGCCAGCAGTGAATTCTCGGGTGCGGTCGCCTATGGCTACACCTTC. Amino acid sequence: CASSEFSGAVAYGYTF.

The chain has TRBV9 and TRBJ2-7, with 9 bases identical to TRBD2. V trimming: 3 bases; J trimming: 4 bases; junction bases outside the gene matches: 11. The CDR3 contains 16 residues. CDR1 is SGDLS, CDR2 YYNGEE, per germline. DNA for the CDR3: TGTGCCAGCAGCGGATTGCCTAGCGGGACTATATACGAGCAGTACTTC. It yields the protein CASSGLPSGTIYEQYF.

This chain uses TRBV6-5 with TRBJ1-6; D is perhaps TRBD1 (6 bases). The CDR3 covers 13 residues. CDR1 MNHEY and CDR2 SVGAGI come from the germline V gene. The ends were cut back, 7 bases at V and 4 bases at J, with 8 bases in the middle. In DNA, the CDR3 is TGTGCCAGCAATCAGGGGTATAATTCACCCCTCCACTTT. The encoded protein is CASNQGYNSPLHF.

The chain recombines TRBV19 with TRBJ2-7; possible D gene TRBD1, 5 bases. Germline lookup yields CDR1 LNHDA and CDR2 SQIVND (reference sequence). V dropped 1 base and J dropped 0 bases, with 10 bases sitting between them. The CDR3 length is 15 residues. CDR3 loop: CASSIAATGSYEQYF. The CDR3 DNA sequence: TGTGCCAGTAGTATAGCAGCCACAGGCTCCTACGAGCAGTACTTC.

This clone was counted once. The rearrangement links TRBV5-5 to TRBJ2-7; 9 bases line up with TRBD1. The CDR3 is 15 residues long. Germline CDR1 reads SGHKS; CDR2 reads YYEKEE (reference sequence). J lost 2 bases, V lost 3 bases, and 6 bases had no gene match. The CDR3 bases are TGTGCCAGCAGCTGGGGGACAGGGTCAGCCTACGAGCAGTACTTC. It yields the protein CASSWGTGSAYEQYF.

CDR3 amino acids: CASSSQRTGIKYEQYF. The CDR3 DNA is TGTGCCAGCAGTTCCCAACGGACAGGTATTAAATACGAGCAGTACTTC. The V gene is TRBV6-5, the J gene TRBJ2-7; 7 bases align to TRBD1. After removal of 4 bases from V and 4 bases from J, the junction contained 13 bases not matched to a gene. This CDR3 comprises 16 residues. From germline, CDR1 is MNHEY and CDR2 SVGAGI.

The chain has TRBV19 and TRBJ2-3; D uncertain. CDR1 and CDR2 from the germline V gene are LNHDA and SQIVND (reference sequence). The CDR3 has 14 residues. Trimming cost V 7 bases and J 0 bases, with 11 bases left between them. The CDR3, as DNA: TGTGCCAGTAAGTCTAAGCCCAGCACAGATACGCAGTATTTT. This encodes CASKSKPSTDTQYF.

This clone was detected only a few times. CDR3 residues: CASMRGLSYEQYF. The CDR3 bases are TGTGCCAGCATGCGGGGGTTATCCTACGAGCAGTACTTC. The chain employs TRBV2 and TRBJ2-7; 7 bases fit TRBD2. This CDR3 has 13 residues. Looked up from germline, CDR1 is SNHLY and CDR2 is FYNNEI. After removal of 7 bases from V and 1 base from J, the junction contained 4 bases not matched to a gene.